This is a list of T cell receptor beta chains from one sample in a study of T cells in Graves' hyperthyroidism and ophthalmopathy. One entry per CDR3 protein, called by TCRdb with MiXCR from the multiplex PCR reads. The data hold a few hundred thousand distinct CDR3 sequences, with about a fifth observed a single time. The sequenced sample consisted of blood. The receptor source for this set is a man between 18 and 35 years old with Graves' hyperthyroidism. Both conserved end residues are part of each CDR3. A D gene is named only where the DNA matches it firmly. Clone size is shown for a subset of rows, as once, few, many or a class of expanded clone.

clone_size: NA
v_call: TRBV28
j_call: TRBJ1-2
d_call: NA
cdr3_aa: CASSTPGTLPNYGYTF

clone_size: few
v_call: TRBV19
j_call: TRBJ1-6
d_call: TRBD1
cdr3_aa: CASKGTGDWDSPLHF

clone_size: many
v_call: TRBV7-9
j_call: TRBJ2-5
d_call: NA
cdr3_aa: CASSQEEETQYF

clone_size: NA
v_call: TRBV15
j_call: TRBJ1-2
d_call: NA
cdr3_aa: CATSRDRAGPGYTF

clone_size: few
v_call: TRBV12-3/TRBV12-4
j_call: TRBJ1-2
d_call: TRBD1
cdr3_aa: CASSFHRGAYGYTF

clone_size: many
v_call: TRBV28
j_call: TRBJ2-7
d_call: TRBD1
cdr3_aa: CASSSSGTGIYEQYF

clone_size: many
v_call: TRBV7-2
j_call: TRBJ1-5
d_call: NA
cdr3_aa: CASSLIWKDQPQHF

clone_size: NA
v_call: TRBV6-1
j_call: TRBJ2-7
d_call: TRBD1
cdr3_aa: CASSESATGAYEQYF

clone_size: many
v_call: TRBV27
j_call: TRBJ1-2
d_call: TRBD1
cdr3_aa: CASSPRRQGYGYTF

clone_size: many
v_call: TRBV5-1
j_call: TRBJ2-7
d_call: NA
cdr3_aa: CASSADSNEQYF

clone_size: many
v_call: TRBV28
j_call: TRBJ1-1
d_call: NA
cdr3_aa: CASSLYRALNTEAFF

clone_size: few
v_call: TRBV20-1
j_call: TRBJ1-2
d_call: NA
cdr3_aa: CSARDLAAGVGGYTF

clone_size: many
v_call: TRBV6-1
j_call: TRBJ2-4
d_call: NA
cdr3_aa: CASWERGMDNIQYF

clone_size: many
v_call: TRBV7-8
j_call: TRBJ2-7
d_call: NA
cdr3_aa: CASSLEGPIGEQYF

clone_size: many
v_call: TRBV5-5
j_call: TRBJ1-5
d_call: NA
cdr3_aa: CASSLEGFNQPQHF

clone_size: NA
v_call: TRBV12-3/TRBV12-4
j_call: TRBJ1-3
d_call: TRBD1
cdr3_aa: CATRRDRALYSGNTIYF

clone_size: few
v_call: TRBV5-5
j_call: TRBJ2-7
d_call: NA
cdr3_aa: CASSLLWGVYEQYF

clone_size: NA
v_call: TRBV3-1
j_call: TRBJ2-5
d_call: NA
cdr3_aa: CASSTQQETQYF

clone_size: NA
v_call: TRBV11-1
j_call: TRBJ2-2
d_call: NA
cdr3_aa: CANRGLFSGNTGELFF

clone_size: many
v_call: TRBV11-1
j_call: TRBJ1-1
d_call: NA
cdr3_aa: CASSIIRGTEAFF

clone_size: few
v_call: TRBV27
j_call: TRBJ2-5
d_call: TRBD2
cdr3_aa: CASSPVRGGGGETQYF

clone_size: few
v_call: TRBV11-2
j_call: TRBJ1-1
d_call: NA
cdr3_aa: CASSSFGVEAFF

clone_size: many
v_call: TRBV12-3/TRBV12-4
j_call: TRBJ1-5
d_call: NA
cdr3_aa: CASSLNAGNQPQHF

clone_size: NA
v_call: TRBV6-1
j_call: TRBJ1-1
d_call: NA
cdr3_aa: CASSDIQNTEAFF

clone_size: many
v_call: TRBV6-2/TRBV6-3
j_call: TRBJ2-7
d_call: TRBD2
cdr3_aa: CASSYRTPGLAVYEQYF

clone_size: many
v_call: TRBV12-3/TRBV12-4
j_call: TRBJ1-1
d_call: NA
cdr3_aa: CASSFSQGNTEAFF

clone_size: NA
v_call: TRBV6-1
j_call: TRBJ2-7
d_call: TRBD1
cdr3_aa: CASSLRQGLYEQYF

clone_size: many
v_call: TRBV12-3/TRBV12-4
j_call: TRBJ1-3
d_call: NA
cdr3_aa: CASSLSPGNTIYF

clone_size: few
v_call: TRBV19
j_call: TRBJ2-5
d_call: NA
cdr3_aa: CASTWGNSRAETQYF

clone_size: NA
v_call: TRBV5-5
j_call: TRBJ2-4
d_call: TRBD1
cdr3_aa: CASSFTTGGENIQYF

clone_size: many
v_call: TRBV7-9
j_call: TRBJ1-1
d_call: NA
cdr3_aa: CASSLAVTEALF

clone_size: many
v_call: TRBV5-1
j_call: TRBJ1-1
d_call: TRBD1
cdr3_aa: CASSLATGGVGLAFF

clone_size: many
v_call: TRBV20-1
j_call: TRBJ1-2
d_call: TRBD1
cdr3_aa: CSARDRRWDSDIDGYTF

clone_size: few
v_call: TRBV11-3
j_call: TRBJ2-5
d_call: TRBD1
cdr3_aa: CASSVDRGWGETQYF

clone_size: many
v_call: TRBV13
j_call: TRBJ1-2
d_call: NA
cdr3_aa: CASSLGPTPYGYTF

clone_size: few
v_call: TRBV7-9
j_call: TRBJ1-2
d_call: NA
cdr3_aa: CASSLDPYTYGYTF

clone_size: NA
v_call: TRBV20-1
j_call: TRBJ1-5
d_call: TRBD1
cdr3_aa: CSAIRQGRNQPQHF

clone_size: NA
v_call: TRBV28
j_call: TRBJ1-2
d_call: TRBD1
cdr3_aa: CASTPGGQGYGYTF

clone_size: NA
v_call: TRBV9
j_call: TRBJ2-5
d_call: NA
cdr3_aa: CASSILGGQQETQYF

clone_size: many
v_call: TRBV28
j_call: TRBJ1-2
d_call: TRBD1
cdr3_aa: CASSTGQGSYGYTF

clone_size: NA
v_call: TRBV12-3/TRBV12-4
j_call: TRBJ2-5
d_call: NA
cdr3_aa: CASSLGGAAETQYF

clone_size: many
v_call: TRBV12-3/TRBV12-4
j_call: TRBJ1-5
d_call: NA
cdr3_aa: CASSSQGPQPQHF

clone_size: many
v_call: TRBV5-1
j_call: TRBJ2-7
d_call: TRBD1
cdr3_aa: CASSEQGAYEQYF

clone_size: many
v_call: TRBV25-1
j_call: TRBJ1-2
d_call: NA
cdr3_aa: CASKGQGKDVYGYTF

clone_size: few
v_call: TRBV13
j_call: TRBJ2-7
d_call: TRBD1
cdr3_aa: CASSPTSGTGMEGDYEQYF

clone_size: many
v_call: TRBV6-5
j_call: TRBJ1-6
d_call: NA
cdr3_aa: CASSSGPYNSPLHF

clone_size: many
v_call: TRBV12-3/TRBV12-4
j_call: TRBJ1-1
d_call: NA
cdr3_aa: CASSLRQSVGEAFF

clone_size: many
v_call: TRBV2
j_call: TRBJ2-7
d_call: NA
cdr3_aa: CASRLADEQYF

clone_size: NA
v_call: TRBV5-1
j_call: TRBJ2-7
d_call: NA
cdr3_aa: CASSLVATSGEQYF

clone_size: many
v_call: TRBV6-1
j_call: TRBJ2-7
d_call: TRBD1
cdr3_aa: CAINTGTDSYEQYF

clone_size: many
v_call: TRBV28
j_call: TRBJ1-2
d_call: NA
cdr3_aa: CASSARTVNYGYTF

clone_size: many
v_call: TRBV6-1
j_call: TRBJ1-1
d_call: NA
cdr3_aa: CASSGDKPEAFF